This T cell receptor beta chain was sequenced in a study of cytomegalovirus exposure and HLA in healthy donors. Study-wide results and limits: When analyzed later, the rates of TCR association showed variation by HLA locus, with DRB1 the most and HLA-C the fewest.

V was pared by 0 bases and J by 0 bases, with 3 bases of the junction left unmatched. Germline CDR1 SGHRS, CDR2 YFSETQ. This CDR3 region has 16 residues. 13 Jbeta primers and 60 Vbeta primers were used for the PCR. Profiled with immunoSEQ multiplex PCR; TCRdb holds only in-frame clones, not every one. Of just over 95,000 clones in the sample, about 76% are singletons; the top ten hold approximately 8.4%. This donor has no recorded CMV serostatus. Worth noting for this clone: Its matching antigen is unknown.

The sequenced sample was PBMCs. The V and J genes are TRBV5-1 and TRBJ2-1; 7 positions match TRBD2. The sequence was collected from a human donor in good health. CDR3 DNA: TGCGCCAGCAGCTTGGTCGGGGGGAGCTCCTACAATGAGCAGTTCTTC. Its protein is CASSLVGGSSYNEQFF.